What follows are 16 T cell receptor beta chains derived from one specimen sequenced in a study of CD8+CD57+ T cells in acquired aplastic anemia (dated by TCRdb to 2017 to 2018). Sequencing instrument: Illumina HiSeq 2000. TCR beta VDJ combination and CDR3 sequence profiling used genomic DNA as the template. TCRdb cleaned the public reads at Q25 with fastp, built clones with MiXCR and kept in-frame beta chains. Each CDR3 protein appears once, grouped with its most common genes and DNA. This sample lists about 270,000 distinct CDR3 sequences; around 60% were detected once. The ten biggest clones cover less than 10% of the sample. What was sequenced was sorted CD4+, CD8+, or CD8+CD57+ T cells (not recorded which) from PBMCs. Every receptor here comes from a human donor with severe aplastic anemia or a healthy control (not recorded which).

The chain links TRBV15 to TRBJ1-1; D might be TRBD1 (5 bases). Trimming removed 0 bases at V and 4 bases at J, with 9 bases between. The CDR3 has 14 amino acids. The V gene's germline CDR1 is LNHNV and CDR2 YYDKDF (reference sequence). The CDR3 nucleotides read TGTGCCACCAGCAGAGAGGTGGGGGGCACTGAAGCTTTCTTT. Translation: CATSREVGGTEAFF.

The CDR3 loop reads CSVFREYEQYF. The CDR3 DNA follows: TGCAGCGTATTCCGGGAGTACGAGCAGTACTTC. V is TRBV29-1 and J is TRBJ2-7, with D possibly TRBD2 on 6 matching bases. The CDR3 is made up of 11 amino acids. With 6 bases removed from V and 4 bases from J, the gap between germline ends came to 10 bases. From germline, CDR1 is SQVTM and CDR2 ANQGSEA.

The chain couples TRBV7-9 to TRBJ2-1; TRBD2 agrees at 13 bases. J gave up 6 bases and V 5 bases, and 7 bases lay outside the gene matches. Per the germline V gene, CDR1 is SEHNR and CDR2 is FQNEAQ (reference sequence). CDR3 length: 16 residues. This CDR3 is CASSLRTSGRRNEQFF. In DNA, the CDR3 is TGTGCCAGCAGCCTCCGGACTAGCGGGAGACGCAATGAGCAGTTCTTC. The complete variable domain, with remaining parts taken from reference TRBV7-9 and TRBJ2-1, reads DTGVSQNPRHKITKRGQNVTFRCDPISEHNRLYWYRQTLGQGPEFLTYFQNEAQLEKSRLLSDRFSAERPKGSFSTLEIQRTEQGDSAMYLCASSLRTSGRRNEQFFGPGTRLTVL.

The genes are TRBV10-2 and TRBJ2-3; 7 bases fit TRBD2. Germline CDR1 and CDR2: WSHSY and SAAADI. This CDR3 has 15 amino acids. V lost 4 bases to trimming and J lost 6 bases; unmatched junction nucleotides: 10. The CDR3 is CASSGSLSGMDTQYF. In DNA form, the CDR3 reads TGCGCCAGCAGTGGGTCTCTCAGCGGGATGGATACGCAGTATTTT.

This rearrangement joins TRBV24-1 to TRBJ1-3; D might be TRBD1 (5 bases). Germline lookup yields CDR1 KGHDR and CDR2 SFDVKD. The V end lost 9 bases, the J end lost 0 bases, and 11 bases lay between the germline ends. CDR3 length equals 14 residues. CDR3 bases: TGTGCCACCTCCTCGGGGGGCTCTGGAAACACCATATATTTT. Its translation is CATSSGGSGNTIYF.

The rearrangement uses TRBV19 and TRBJ2-1; D call uncertain. Per the germline V gene, CDR1 is LNHDA and CDR2 is SQIVND (reference sequence). CDR3 size: 12 residues. Between the trimmed V and J ends, which lost 6 bases and 8 bases, there was a span of 11 bases. CDR3 protein: CASSSLWDEQFF. The CDR3, as DNA: TGTGCCAGTAGCTCACTTTGGGATGAGCAGTTCTTC.

This clonotype was observed at least ten times. V gene TRBV7-9 combines with J gene TRBJ1-6; a possible D gene is TRBD1 (6 bases). From germline, CDR1 is SEHNR and CDR2 FQNEAQ (reference sequence). The V end was cut by 5 bases, the J end by 9 bases, with 14 bases between. There are 14 residues in the CDR3. The CDR3 DNA reads TGTGCCAGCAGCACTGACAGGTTCGGTTCACCCCTCCACTTT. Protein: CASSTDRFGSPLHF. Full variable domain (rest looked up from reference TRBV7-9 and TRBJ1-6): DTGVSQNPRHKITKRGQNVTFRCDPISEHNRLYWYRQTLGQGPEFLTYFQNEAQLEKSRLLSDRFSAERPKGSFSTLEIQRTEQGDSAMYLCASSTDRFGSPLHFGNGTRLTVT.

The V call is TRBV3-1, the J call TRBJ2-3; D may be TRBD2 (5 bases). Germline lookup yields CDR1 LGHDT and CDR2 YNNKEL (reference sequence). This CDR3 has 12 amino acids. Between the trimmed V and J ends, which lost 1 base and 8 bases, there was a span of 7 bases. This CDR3 reads CASSQGETTQYF. The CDR3 DNA sequence: TGTGCCAGCAGCCAAGGGGAGACTACGCAGTATTTT.

V usage is TRBV7-9 and J usage is TRBJ2-3, with 7 bases fitting TRBD2. The junction had 9 bases not matched to a gene; V was cut back by 5 bases and J by 4 bases. Germline loops: CDR1 SEHNR, CDR2 FQNEAQ (reference sequence). This CDR3 contains 15 residues. In DNA, the CDR3 is TGTGCCAGCAGCACGACTAGCAGCCGGGCAGATACGCAGTATTTT. This codes for CASSTTSSRADTQYF. Full variable domain (rest looked up from reference TRBV7-9 and TRBJ2-3): DTGVSQNPRHKITKRGQNVTFRCDPISEHNRLYWYRQTLGQGPEFLTYFQNEAQLEKSRLLSDRFSAERPKGSFSTLEIQRTEQGDSAMYLCASSTTSSRADTQYFGPGTRLTVL.

Regarding this clonotype: The junction departs from the called germline gene at one end, perhaps through a read error. This sequence joins TRBV10-1 and TRBJ2-2; 9 bases fit TRBD1. Germline CDR1 is WNHNN and CDR2 is SYGVQD (reference sequence). This CDR3 has 13 residues. The CDR3 loop reads CASRGTGSGELVF. CDR3 coding DNA: TGCGCCAGCCGAGGGACAGGGTCCGGGGAGCTGGTTTTT.

The V and J genes are TRBV20-1 and TRBJ1-3; D might be TRBD1 (6 bases). The germline V gene encodes CDR1 DFQATT and CDR2 SNEGSKA (reference sequence). V lost 3 bases and J 2 bases, leaving 11 bases between the germline ends. This CDR3 has 14 residues. This CDR3 reads CSARAGVTGNTIYF. Here the CDR3 DNA reads TGCAGTGCTAGGGCAGGGGTAACTGGAAACACCATATATTTT.

V gene TRBV7-8 combines with J gene TRBJ2-7, with 7 nucleotides matching TRBD1. Trimming removed 1 base from V and 5 bases from J; junction bases left unmatched: 8. CDR3 length: 15 residues. Germline CDR1 and CDR2: SGHVS and FQNEAQ. CDR3 DNA sequence: TGTGCCAGCAGCTTAGTGACAGGGAGTCAGAACGAGCAGTACTTC. Its translation is CASSLVTGSQNEQYF.

Only a few counts were recorded for this clonotype. The genes are TRBV20-1 and TRBJ2-5; D not certain. Germline lookup yields CDR1 DFQATT and CDR2 SNEGSKA (reference sequence). This CDR3 has 12 amino acids. V was trimmed by 7 bases and J by 5 bases, leaving 14 bases between them. The CDR3 nucleotides are TGCAGTGTTACGTCTTTCGGGGAGACCCAGTACTTC. Residues: CSVTSFGETQYF.

Many counts were recorded for this clonotype. The chain combines TRBV7-2 with TRBJ1-6, with 7 bases aligning to TRBD1. CDR1 and CDR2 from the germline V gene are SGHTA and FQGNSA. The ends lost 0 bases at V and 8 bases at J; junction bases unmatched: 4. There are 15 residues in the CDR3. CDR3 residues: CASSLAGGGYSPLHF. The CDR3 DNA sequence: TGTGCCAGCAGCTTAGCGGGAGGGGGCTATTCACCCCTCCACTTT.

The chain recombines TRBV12-3 or TRBV12-4 with TRBJ2-7; 7 nucleotides match TRBD1. V trimming: 5 bases; J trimming: 2 bases; junction bases outside the gene matches: 3. There are 13 residues in the CDR3. Here the CDR3 DNA reads TGTGCCAGCAGTCGGGACAGTGCCTACGAGCAGTACTTC. It is translated as CASSRDSAYEQYF.

The sample holds one count of this clonotype. Without the conserved terminal phenylalanine or tryptophan, this CDR3 likely stems from a read error. The CDR3 coding sequence is TGCAGTGCTACCGGGACACTGAACACTGAAGCTTTCTCT. It is translated as CSATGTLNTEAFS. V and J are TRBV20-1 and TRBJ1-1, with D possibly matching TRBD1 (6 bases). Trimming removed 4 bases from V and 0 bases from J, with 9 bases in between. Germline loops: CDR1 DFQATT, CDR2 SNEGSKA (reference sequence). The CDR3 length is 13 residues.